The 32 T cell receptor beta chains given below trace back to one sample, sequenced in a study of T cells in Graves' hyperthyroidism and ophthalmopathy. What was amplified from RNA transcripts were TCR beta CDR3 regions. The HTBI set primed first-round TCR CDR3 RT-PCR. TCRdb re-called the multiplex PCR reads through MiXCR, storing one row per CDR3 protein. The table has 300,000 to 350,000 distinct CDR3 sequences, about 15% seen once. The sequenced material came from blood. These receptors were taken from a man aged 25 to 40 with Graves' hyperthyroidism.

This clonotype turned up a few times. The chain combines TRBV28 with TRBJ1-5; TRBD1 matches 7 bases. The J segment lost 4 bases and the V segment lost 6 bases, leaving 9 bases of the junction unmatched. The CDR3 contains 15 residues. The germline V gene has CDR1 MDHEN and CDR2 SYDVKM. The CDR3 reads CASSPPRDSNQPQHF. The CDR3 bases are TGTGCCAGCAGCCCCCCCCGGGACAGTAATCAGCCCCAGCATTTT.

This clonotype showed up many times. The gene calls are TRBV7-3 and TRBJ2-1; weak D call: TRBD2 (6 bases). Trimming removed 5 bases at V and 9 bases at J, with 17 bases between. The CDR3 sequence is 14 residues long. The germline V gene has CDR1 SGHTA and CDR2 FQGTGA. The CDR3 loop is CASSPTTEGREQFF. As DNA, the CDR3 is TGTGCCAGCAGCCCAACTACGGAGGGACGTGAGCAGTTCTTC.

In this sample, this clonotype turned up many times. The chain joins TRBV3-1 to TRBJ2-7; D gene ambiguous. There are 12 residues in the CDR3. Trimming left V 3 bases short and J 1 base short, with 4 bases between. Germline lookup yields CDR1 LGHDT and CDR2 YNNKEL (reference sequence). The CDR3 here is CASSQRSYEQYF. CDR3 coding DNA: TGTGCCAGCAGCCAGAGATCCTACGAGCAGTACTTC.

This clonotype was counted a few times. The rearrangement joins TRBV10-3 to TRBJ1-5, with 7 bases lining up with TRBD1. With 8 bases clipped from V and 5 bases from J, the junction kept 6 bases outside the gene matches. The germline CDR1 and CDR2 sequences are ENHRY and SYGVKD. The CDR3 extends over 13 amino acids. For the CDR3, the DNA is TGTGCCATCCGCGCCGACAGGGATCAGCCCCAGCATTTT. Translation gives CAIRADRDQPQHF.

Ten or more counts support this clonotype. This sequence joins TRBV11-3 and TRBJ2-3, with 11 bases that match TRBD2. The ends lost 5 bases at V and 4 bases at J; junction bases unmatched: 8. The CDR3 loop spans 16 amino acids. CDR1 is SGHNT and CDR2 is YENEEA in the germline V gene. This CDR3 is CASSTGLAEVPDTQYF. The CDR3 DNA is TGTGCCAGCAGCACGGGACTAGCGGAAGTCCCAGATACGCAGTATTTT.

This clonotype was seen at least ten times. J is TRBJ1-5 and V is TRBV5-1; 9 nucleotides agree with TRBD1. J gave up 4 bases and V 3 bases, and 2 bases lay outside the gene matches. Germline values: CDR1 SGHRS, CDR2 YFSETQ. This CDR3 contains 14 residues. CDR3 DNA: TGCGCCAGCAGCTCTGGACAGGGGAATCAGCCCCAGCATTTT. This codes for CASSSGQGNQPQHF.

In its sample, this clonotype was seen many times. The chain is built from TRBV11-3 and TRBJ2-7, with no clear D. V dropped 6 bases and J dropped 0 bases, with 12 bases sitting between them. Per the germline V gene, CDR1 is SGHNT and CDR2 is YENEEA. The CDR3 sequence is 14 residues long. This CDR3 is CASRKEDFSYEQYF. DNA of the CDR3: TGTGCCAGCAGGAAGGAAGACTTCTCCTACGAGCAGTACTTC. The full variable domain, completed using reference TRBV11-3 and TRBJ2-7, is EAGVVQSPRYKIIEKKQPVAFWCNPISGHNTLYWYLQNLGQGPELLIRYENEEAVDDSQLPKDRFSAERLKGVDSTLKIQPAELGDSAVYLCASRKEDFSYEQYFGPGTRLTVT.

The rearrangement links TRBV6-2 or TRBV6-3 to TRBJ2-1; maybe TRBD2 (5 bases). Trimming took off 4 bases at V and 7 bases at J, with 17 bases between the two ends. Germline CDR1 MNHEY, CDR2 SVGEGT. The CDR3 is made up of 15 amino acids. The CDR3 nucleotides are TGTGCCAGCAGTTTGGTAGCGATCGGCGGGAATGAGCAGTTCTTC. Translation: CASSLVAIGGNEQFF.

This clonotype was picked up many times. The chain has TRBV28 and TRBJ2-7; D ambiguous. With 3 bases removed from V and 4 bases from J, the gap between germline ends came to 10 bases. Germline V lookup: CDR1 MDHEN, CDR2 SYDVKM. The CDR3 sequence is 13 residues long. The CDR3 DNA sequence: TGTGCCAGCAGTTTTTTTGGCACATACGAGCAGTACTTC. Amino acids: CASSFFGTYEQYF.

V gene TRBV7-9 combines with J gene TRBJ1-2, with D maybe TRBD1 (6 bases). Germline lookup yields CDR1 SEHNR and CDR2 FQNEAQ (reference sequence). Trimming cost V 5 bases and J 2 bases, with 18 bases left between them. The CDR3 runs to 16 residues. Here the CDR3 reads CASSPRILGANYGYTF. CDR3 nucleotide sequence: TGTGCCAGCAGCCCCCGGATCCTGGGGGCAAACTATGGCTACACCTTC.

This clonotype has more than one count but fewer than ten. This chain links TRBV4-2 with TRBJ2-7; 7 bases are a match to TRBD2. Germline CDR1 LGHNA, CDR2 YNFKEQ. V lost 1 base to trimming and J lost 4 bases; unmatched junction nucleotides: 7. The CDR3 contains 15 residues. CDR3 residues: CASSQVRGRAYEQYF. The CDR3 region has the DNA TGTGCCAGCAGCCAAGTAAGAGGGAGGGCTTACGAGCAGTACTTC.

This clonotype occurred many times. The chain employs TRBV11-2 and TRBJ1-2; the D is unclear. The V gene's germline CDR1 is SGHAT and CDR2 FQNNGV. This CDR3 comprises 13 residues. The germline V and J ends were trimmed by 3 bases and 4 bases, with 9 bases remaining between them. The CDR3: CASSFSQLYGYTF. CDR3 in DNA: TGTGCCAGCAGCTTTTCGCAGCTCTATGGCTACACCTTC.

This clonotype was counted a few times. The rearrangement uses TRBV18 and TRBJ2-7; TRBD1 aligns across 8 bases. The CDR3 runs to 14 residues. Germline trimming cut 2 bases from V and 7 bases from J; bases unmatched to any gene: 7. Germline lookup yields CDR1 KGHSH and CDR2 LQKENI. CDR3 sequence reads: CASSPEMGQDEQYF. The CDR3 DNA follows: TGTGCCAGCTCACCAGAAATGGGACAGGATGAGCAGTACTTC.

This clonotype was seen ten or more times. The rearrangement uses TRBV27 and TRBJ2-3, with 10 bases lining up with TRBD2. The V gene's germline CDR1 is MNHEY and CDR2 SMNVEV (reference sequence). The CDR3 loop spans 15 amino acids. The V gene end was trimmed by 6 bases and the J gene end by 2 bases; junction bases not matched to a gene: 5. CDR3 coding DNA: TGTGCCAGCAGCCGAGGACTAGCGGTCACAGATACGCAGTATTTT. Translation gives CASSRGLAVTDTQYF.

This chain links TRBV28 with TRBJ1-5; D unresolved. V shed 2 bases and J shed 1 base, with 9 bases lying between them. The CDR3 loop spans 15 amino acids. Germline V gives CDR1 MDHEN, CDR2 SYDVKM. CDR3 sequence (DNA): TGTGCCAGCAGTTTAATGGTGGGCAGCAATCAGCCCCAGCATTTT. Protein: CASSLMVGSNQPQHF.

This clonotype occurred many times. The chain has TRBV12-3 or TRBV12-4 and TRBJ2-5; 9 bases map to TRBD1. The trim removed 6 bases at V and 6 bases at J, leaving 17 bases unmatched. CDR3 length equals 17 residues. The CDR3 loop is CASSLHIFRDRAKTQYF. The DNA of the CDR3 is TGTGCCAGCAGCCTCCATATCTTCCGGGACAGGGCAAAGACCCAGTACTTC.

This clonotype was seen more than once but under ten times. J is TRBJ2-7 and V is TRBV9; D remains ambiguous. The CDR3 has 12 residues. In germline, CDR1 is SGDLS, CDR2 YYNGEE. Trimming took 3 bases from V and 5 from J, leaving 9 bases between them. CDR3 sequence (DNA): TGTGCCAGCAGCGACAGAAACCACGAGCAGTACTTC. Residues: CASSDRNHEQYF. Together with reference TRBV9 and TRBJ2-7, the CDR3 gives the full variable domain: DSGVTQTPKHLITATGQRVTLRCSPRSGDLSVYWYQQSLDQGLQFLIQYYNGEERAKGNILERFSAQQFPDLHSELNLSSLELGDSALYFCASSDRNHEQYFGPGTRLTVT.

The V and J genes are TRBV12-3 or TRBV12-4 and TRBJ2-7; D unclear. V dropped 4 bases and J dropped 6 bases, with 13 bases sitting between them. The CDR3 runs to 13 residues. This CDR3 reads CASSSASVGEQYF. The CDR3 DNA reads as TGTGCCAGCAGTTCGGCAAGCGTGGGCGAGCAGTACTTC.

About this clonotype: With a much larger clone just one base away, this may be a read error. The final CDR3 position lacks the conserved phenylalanine or tryptophan, pointing to a likely read error. The rearrangement joins TRBV29-1 to TRBJ2-1; 9 nucleotides line up with TRBD2. The CDR3 spans 14 residues. Germline CDR1 reads SQVTM; CDR2 reads ANQGSEA. The ends lost 1 base at V and 5 bases at J; junction bases unmatched: 3. The CDR3 DNA follows: TGCAGCGTTGAAGGCGGGAGGGCCGACAATGAGCAGTTCCTC. It encodes CSVEGGRADNEQFL.

There are many counts of this clonotype. The chain joins TRBV28 to TRBJ2-7; D call uncertain. CDR1 MDHEN and CDR2 SYDVKM come from the germline V gene. The length of the CDR3 is 17 residues. Trimming pared 1 base from V and 1 base from J, leaving 17 bases between. CDR3 loop: CASSLSPLERHSYEQYF. The CDR3, as DNA: TGTGCCAGCAGTTTATCCCCGCTGGAGCGTCATTCCTACGAGCAGTACTTC.

This clonotype was counted many times. This chain connects TRBV3-1 to TRBJ2-3, with 8 bases that match TRBD1. The V gene's germline CDR1 is LGHDT and CDR2 YNNKEL (reference sequence). The CDR3 loop spans 17 amino acids. J lost 5 bases, V lost 1 base, and 11 bases had no gene match. The CDR3 spells CASSQGGRGLRGDTQYF. In DNA form, the CDR3 reads TGTGCCAGCAGCCAAGGGGGCAGGGGGCTTCGGGGAGATACGCAGTATTTT.

This clonotype has more than one count but fewer than ten. The J gene is TRBJ2-1, the V gene TRBV11-2; the match to TRBD2 covers 13 bases. Germline loops: CDR1 SGHAT, CDR2 FQNNGV. Trimming cost V 3 bases and J 1 base; bases outside gene matches: 9. This CDR3 is built from 19 residues. This CDR3 is CASSLRQLAGGRSYNEQFF. CDR3 sequence (DNA): TGTGCCAGCAGCTTGAGGCAACTAGCGGGAGGGCGGTCCTACAATGAGCAGTTCTTC.

In nucleotides, the CDR3 is TGTGCCAGCGGACCTGTGGCTACCTACGAGCAGTACTTC. As protein: CASGPVATYEQYF. The chain combines TRBV7-2 with TRBJ2-7; no clear D. The length of the CDR3 is 13 residues. V lost 8 bases to trimming and J lost 2 bases, with 13 bases between them. Germline loops: CDR1 SGHTA, CDR2 FQGNSA.

The table lists this clonotype with many counts. The chain carries TRBV6-5 and TRBJ2-1; 8 nucleotides match TRBD2. Germline trimming cut 2 bases from V and 2 bases from J; bases unmatched to any gene: 2. Germline V gene data show CDR1 as MNHEY and CDR2 as SVGAGI. The CDR3 contains 15 residues. In DNA form, the CDR3 reads TGTGCCAGCAGTTACCGGGAGGGACCCTACAATGAGCAGTTCTTC. This codes for CASSYREGPYNEQFF.

This clonotype was seen ten or more times. The gene calls are TRBV7-9 and TRBJ2-2, with D uncertain. This CDR3 has 14 amino acids. Germline V lookup: CDR1 SEHNR, CDR2 FQNEAQ (reference sequence). Trimming took 4 bases from V and 5 from J, leaving 11 bases between them. The CDR3 loop reads CASSYSVGTGELFF. Written as DNA, the CDR3 is TGTGCCAGCAGCTACTCGGTTGGTACCGGGGAGCTGTTTTTT.

This clonotype came up a few times. The rearrangement links TRBV30 to TRBJ1-4, with TRBD1 matching 8 bases. Germline CDR1 reads GTSNPN; CDR2 reads SVGIG (reference sequence). CDR3 length: 16 residues. The V and J ends lost 0 bases and 6 bases, in that order; junction bases with no gene match: 9. CDR3 nucleotide sequence: TGTGCCTGGAGTGTACGATTTGACAGGGGAGATGAAAAACTGTTTTTT. It is translated as CAWSVRFDRGDEKLFF. Filled out from reference TRBV30 and TRBJ1-4, the complete variable domain reads SQTIHQWPATLVQPVGSPLSLECTVEGTSNPNLYWYRQAAGRGLQLLFYSVGIGQISSEVPQNLSASRPQDRQFILSSKKLLLSDSGFYLCAWSVRFDRGDEKLFFGSGTQLSVL.

This clonotype was counted between two and nine times. The chain employs TRBV7-3 and TRBJ2-3; 7 nucleotides align to TRBD1. V shed 5 bases and J 0 bases; nucleotides not matched to a gene: 8. This CDR3 spans 16 amino acids. Germline loops: CDR1 SGHTA, CDR2 FQGTGA. CDR3 in DNA: TGTGCCAGCAGCCTACAGGGGACGACTAGCACAGATACGCAGTATTTT. Amino acid sequence: CASSLQGTTSTDTQYF.

The genes are TRBV5-1 and TRBJ2-5; weak D call: TRBD2 (6 bases). This CDR3 has 16 residues. Germline V gene sequence: CDR1 SGHRS, CDR2 YFSETQ. Trimming took off 3 bases at V and 5 bases at J, with 20 bases between the two ends. CDR3 sequence reads: CASSSSGAGSKETQYF. The CDR3 nucleotides read TGCGCCAGCAGCTCCTCCGGTGCGGGAAGTAAGGAGACCCAGTACTTC. Together with reference TRBV5-1 and TRBJ2-5, the CDR3 gives the full variable domain: KAGVTQTPRYLIKTRGQQVTLSCSPISGHRSVSWYQQTPGQGLQFLFEYFSETQRNKGNFPGRFSGRQFSNSRSEMNVSTLELGDSALYLCASSSSGAGSKETQYFGPGTRLLVL.

The J gene is TRBJ2-1, the V gene TRBV11-2; D assignment may be TRBD1 or TRBD2 (5 bases each). The germline CDR1 and CDR2 sequences are SGHAT and FQNNGV. Trimming shortened V by 6 bases and J by 12 bases, and 18 bases separated the two germline ends. This CDR3 has 13 amino acids. The CDR3 reads CASSLFEGSGQFF. CDR3 coding DNA: TGTGCCAGCAGTTTATTCGAGGGGAGTGGGCAGTTCTTC.

This clonotype was detected ten times or more. The chain combines TRBV28 with TRBJ2-7, with D unresolved. Germline-derived CDR1 and CDR2 are MDHEN and SYDVKM. Trimming cost V 7 bases and J 2 bases, with 6 bases left between them. The CDR3 runs to 11 residues. CDR3 protein: CASTSPYEQYF. The DNA for the CDR3 is TGTGCCAGCACCAGCCCCTACGAGCAGTACTTC.

This clonotype was seen only a few times. V is TRBV4-2 and J is TRBJ1-3; D not resolved. The CDR3 has 15 amino acids. Trimming shortened V by 0 bases and J by 0 bases, and 6 bases separated the two germline ends. Per germline, CDR1 LGHNA and CDR2 YNFKEQ. The CDR3 protein is CASSQENRSGNTIYF. The CDR3 bases are TGTGCCAGCAGCCAAGAAAACCGCTCTGGAAACACCATATATTTT.

This clonotype was recorded at least ten times. This CDR3 reads CASSEGTYTEAFF. In DNA form, the CDR3 reads TGTGCCAGCAGTGAAGGGACGTACACTGAAGCTTTCTTT. The V gene is TRBV6-1, the J gene TRBJ1-1, with D unclear. The CDR3 runs to 13 residues. Trimming removed 1 base at V and 3 bases at J, with 6 bases between. Germline CDR1 and CDR2: MNHNS and SASEGT.